This TCR beta chain was obtained from a study of early T cells in non-severe SARS-CoV-2 infection. Findings of the study overall: VDJdb-based matching was biased toward anti-spike CD8 responses and missed private and CD4 specificities.

This clonotype was detected a few times. The antigen remains unidentified. Each single cDNA molecule received a unique molecular identifier. TCRdb re-called the 5' RACE reads through MiXCR, storing one row per CDR3 protein. The repertoire consists of around 81,000 distinct CDR3 sequences, with around 15% occurring once and the leading ten covering approximately 10%. Between the trimmed V and J ends, which lost 0 bases and 7 bases, there was a span of 13 bases. CDR1 SGHNT and CDR2 YYREEE come from the germline V gene (reference sequence). CDR3 size: 15 residues. The chain joins TRBV5-4 to TRBJ2-2; D gene unclear. The sequencing input was whole blood. The receptor comes from an adult who was a healthcare worker with PCR-confirmed SARS-CoV-2 infection or an uninfected control (not recorded which). DNA of the CDR3: TGTGCCAGCAGCTTGGCGGGCCCTTTTGGCGGGGAGCTGTTTTTT. Translating it yields CASSLAGPFGGELFF.